A single sample gave rise to the 23 T cell receptor beta chains below, sequenced in a study of beta chain features in type 1 diabetes. Findings of the study overall: There was a moderate but significant shortening of TCRB CDR3s in all four CD4+ subsets of Type 1 diabetes patients.

The antigens of these receptors remain unknown. Every bit of the isolated RNA underwent reverse transcription, so sequencing read expressed TCRB transcripts. The protocol was immunoSEQ multiplex PCR, while the TCRdb copy is restricted to in-frame clones and leaves out a portion. Counted here are about 650,000 clones, over 10% occurring once; the ten biggest clones make up roughly 0.11%. Input material: naive CD4+ T cells from blood. These receptors were obtained from a man aged 25-45 years with type 1 diabetes.

This clone was observed a few times. The genes are TRBV6-6 and TRBJ1-4, with 9 bases matching TRBD1. Trimming took 5 bases from V and 5 from J; bases not matched to a gene: 3. The CDR3 totals 14 residues. Germline V CDR1 and CDR2: MNHNY, SVGAGI (reference sequence). CDR3 sequence: CASSRDRVNEKLFF. In DNA, the CDR3 is TGTGCCAGCAGTCGGGACAGGGTGAATGAAAAACTGTTTTTT.

The chain combines TRBV29-1 with TRBJ2-7; possible D gene TRBD1, 6 bases. The CDR3 covers 15 residues. Looked up from germline, CDR1 is SQVTM and CDR2 is ANQGSEA. V shed 7 bases and J shed 7 bases, with 26 bases lying between them. CDR3 sequence: CSARSGQLGSGEQYF. The CDR3 DNA reads as TGCAGCGCCCGATCAGGACAGTTAGGGTCGGGGGAGCAGTACTTC.

There are a few counts of this clone. This chain joins TRBV2 and TRBJ2-7; possible D gene TRBD1, 5 bases. CDR1 and CDR2 (germline): SNHLY, FYNNEI. V lost 6 bases, J lost 0 bases, and 12 bases lay in between. The length of the CDR3 is 14 residues. The CDR3 protein is CASREQASSYEQYF. The CDR3 DNA reads TGTGCCAGCAGGGAACAGGCCTCCTCCTACGAGCAGTACTTC.

The V call is TRBV27, the J call TRBJ2-7; D not certain. V dropped 3 bases and J dropped 2 bases, with 11 bases sitting between them. From germline, CDR1 is MNHEY and CDR2 SMNVEV (reference sequence). The CDR3 loop spans 14 amino acids. CDR3 sequence reads: CASSLRHLTYEQYF. CDR3 in DNA: TGTGCCAGCAGTTTGAGGCACCTAACCTACGAGCAGTACTTC.

This clone was observed a handful of times. The chain's CDR3 is CASKTTGDAGELFF. CDR3 nucleotide sequence: TGTGCCAGCAAAACGACAGGGGACGCCGGGGAGCTGTTTTTT. This chain uses TRBV7-9 with TRBJ2-2; the match to TRBD1 covers 8 bases. CDR3 size: 14 residues. Germline V gives CDR1 SEHNR, CDR2 FQNEAQ (reference sequence). V lost 7 bases, J lost 6 bases, and 7 bases stayed unmatched.

This clone was observed a few times. J is TRBJ2-3 and V is TRBV7-2; TRBD2 matches 8 bases. J gave up 2 bases and V 4 bases, and 5 bases lay outside the gene matches. There are 15 residues in the CDR3. Germline V gives CDR1 SGHTA, CDR2 FQGNSA. In DNA form, the CDR3 reads TGTGCCAGCAGCTATCAGCGGGGGATCACAGATACGCAGTATTTT. Its protein product is CASSYQRGITDTQYF. The entire variable domain, with the rest obtained from reference TRBV7-2 and TRBJ2-3, is as follows: GAGVSQSPSNKVTEKGKDVELRCDPISGHTALYWYRQSLGQGLEFLIYFQGNSAPDKSGLPSDRFSAERTGGSVSTLTIQRTQQEDSAVYLCASSYQRGITDTQYFGPGTRLTVL.

This clone was found a few times. The junction differs from germline at one of its ends, possibly a read error. V gene TRBV7-7 combines with J gene TRBJ2-2, with TRBD1 as a possible D gene (6 bases). The CDR3 consists of 16 residues. CDR1 and CDR2 from the germline V gene are SSHAT and FNYEAQ (reference sequence). Here the CDR3 DNA reads TGTGCTAGCAGCTTAATAGCAGGGGCTAACACCGGGGAGCTGTTTTTT. Its translation is CASSLIAGANTGELFF.

This clone has just a few counts. The chain combines TRBV18 with TRBJ2-3; 9 positions match TRBD1. The V gene end was trimmed by 3 bases and the J gene end by 1 base; junction bases not matched to a gene: 5. The CDR3 is made up of 16 amino acids. In germline, CDR1 is KGHSH, CDR2 LQKENI. CDR3 in amino acids: CASSPPGTGRTDTQYF. The CDR3 nucleotides read TGTGCCAGCTCACCTCCCGGGACAGGGCGCACAGATACGCAGTATTTT.

This chain joins TRBV9 and TRBJ2-3, with TRBD1 matching 8 bases. J gave up 0 bases and V 2 bases, and 5 bases lay outside the gene matches. The CDR3 covers 16 residues. Germline V gene lookup returns CDR1 SGDLS and CDR2 YYNGEE. Here the CDR3 reads CASSVGQGTSTDTQYF. Here the CDR3 DNA reads TGTGCCAGCAGCGTTGGACAGGGAACTAGCACAGATACGCAGTATTTT. The variable domain in full, with the rest retrieved from reference TRBV9 and TRBJ2-3, is DSGVTQTPKHLITATGQRVTLRCSPRSGDLSVYWYQQSLDQGLQFLIQYYNGEERAKGNILERFSAQQFPDLHSELNLSSLELGDSALYFCASSVGQGTSTDTQYFGPGTRLTVL.

The table lists this clone with a few counts. The rearrangement joins TRBV7-2 to TRBJ1-2; TRBD1 agrees at 7 bases. This CDR3 has 16 amino acids. The ends lost 5 bases at V and 3 bases at J; junction bases unmatched: 12. Germline V gene sequence: CDR1 SGHTA, CDR2 FQGNSA. CDR3 loop: CASSPYRTGEDYGYTF. CDR3 bases: TGTGCCAGCAGCCCGTATCGAACAGGGGAGGACTATGGCTACACCTTC.

The chain combines TRBV18 with TRBJ1-2; 7 bases are shared with TRBD1. The junction had 16 bases not matched to a gene; V was cut back by 4 bases and J by 5 bases. The CDR3 is 17 residues long. Germline assignment: CDR1 KGHSH and CDR2 LQKENI. The CDR3 is CASSLYSRTGADYGYTF. CDR3 nucleotide sequence: TGTGCCAGCTCACTATATTCCCGGACAGGAGCTGATTATGGCTACACCTTC. The variable domain in full, completed from reference TRBV18 and TRBJ1-2, reads NAGVMQNPRHLVRRRGQEARLRCSPMKGHSHVYWYRQLPEEGLKFMVYLQKENIIDESGMPKERFSAEFPKEGPSILRIQQVVRGDSAAYFCASSLYSRTGADYGYTFGSGTRLTVV.

The rearrangement links TRBV29-1 to TRBJ2-1; D not resolved. V was pared by 3 bases and J by 5 bases, with 20 bases between. Germline lookup yields CDR1 SQVTM and CDR2 ANQGSEA. CDR3 length: 16 amino acids. The CDR3 loop reads CSVDRPSSSDHNEQFF. The CDR3 DNA reads TGCAGCGTTGACAGGCCGTCATCCTCGGATCACAATGAGCAGTTCTTC.

The gene calls are TRBV5-6 and TRBJ2-3; TRBD2 might be the D (6 bases). Trimming removed 4 bases at V and 6 bases at J, with 18 bases between. Germline V gene data show CDR1 as SGHDT and CDR2 as YYEEEE. The CDR3 is 15 amino acids. CDR3 residues: CASSPGLLGVDTQYF. The CDR3 DNA is TGTGCCAGCAGCCCGGGACTCCTCGGGGTGGATACGCAGTATTTT.

This clone was observed a few times. V usage is TRBV7-9 and J usage is TRBJ2-6; no definite D call. Germline values: CDR1 SEHNR, CDR2 FQNEAQ (reference sequence). This CDR3 spans 17 amino acids. V was shortened by 2 bases and J by 1 base, with 12 bases between the two germline ends. CDR3 in DNA: TGTGCCAGCAGCTTAAAGGGTCTTGGATCTGGGGCCAACGTCCTGACTTTC. This encodes CASSLKGLGSGANVLTF.

This clone showed up just a few times. The chain is built from TRBV6-5 and TRBJ2-1; possibly TRBD1 or TRBD2 for D (5 bases each). V was trimmed by 6 bases and J by 4 bases, leaving 16 bases between them. CDR1 and CDR2 (germline): MNHEY, SVGAGI. CDR3 length: 15 residues. The CDR3 DNA follows: TGTGCCAGCAGGCGCGCCGGGACCCCGTACAATGAGCAGTTCTTC. It yields the protein CASRRAGTPYNEQFF.

The V gene is TRBV10-3, the J gene TRBJ2-4; tentatively, D is TRBD1 (6 bases). The length of the CDR3 is 13 residues. In germline, CDR1 is ENHRY, CDR2 SYGVKD. V lost 5 bases and J lost 6, with 11 bases in between. Here the CDR3 reads CAISMGQPNIQYF. CDR3 coding DNA: TGTGCCATCAGTATGGGACAACCAAACATTCAGTACTTC.

The sample holds a few counts of this clone. The chain employs TRBV29-1 and TRBJ2-1; maybe TRBD1 (6 bases). Germline V gives CDR1 SQVTM, CDR2 ANQGSEA. The CDR3 spans 15 residues. V was pared by 3 bases and J by 6 bases, with 18 bases between. The CDR3 region is CSVDRTANSGNEQFF. In DNA, the CDR3 is TGCAGCGTTGACAGGACAGCTAATTCTGGCAATGAGCAGTTCTTC.

CDR3 in DNA: TGTGCCAGCAGCAGGGGACTAGCGGGAATCTACGAGCAGTACTTC. This encodes CASSRGLAGIYEQYF. V usage is TRBV6-5 and J usage is TRBJ2-7; 13 bases fit TRBD2. The V and J ends lost 6 bases and 3 bases, in that order; junction bases with no gene match: 5. The CDR3 spans 15 residues. Germline loops: CDR1 MNHEY, CDR2 SVGAGI.

This clone has more than one count but fewer than ten. The V call is TRBV9, the J call TRBJ2-3, with D uncertain. Trimming shortened V by 3 bases and J by 2 bases, and 13 bases separated the two germline ends. This CDR3 has 15 amino acids. Germline V lookup: CDR1 SGDLS, CDR2 YYNGEE. CDR3 DNA sequence: TGTGCCAGCAGCGAGTCCTTAAGATCCACAGATACGCAGTATTTT. This translates into CASSESLRSTDTQYF.

V usage is TRBV27 and J usage is TRBJ2-3, with D possibly matching TRBD2 (6 bases). The germline gives CDR1 MNHEY, CDR2 SMNVEV (reference sequence). The CDR3 consists of 13 residues. The V gene lost 4 bases and the J gene lost 6 bases, with 11 bases spanning the gap. CDR3 in DNA: TGTGCCAGCAGTTCTAGGGACTGGGATACGCAGTATTTT. It specifies CASSSRDWDTQYF.

The sample holds a few counts of this clone. The J gene is TRBJ2-2, the V gene TRBV2, with 9 bases that match TRBD1. Germline-derived CDR1 and CDR2 are SNHLY and FYNNEI. The CDR3 spans 16 residues. V was clipped by 3 bases and J by 3 bases; unmatched bases: 5. The chain's CDR3 is CASSDLGTGYTGELFF. In nucleotides, the CDR3 is TGTGCCAGCAGTGATCTAGGGACAGGGTACACCGGGGAGCTGTTTTTT.

This rearrangement joins TRBV5-1 to TRBJ2-3, with TRBD2 matching over 11 bases. The germline V gene has CDR1 SGHRS and CDR2 YFSETQ. Trimming cost V 4 bases and J 2 bases; bases outside gene matches: 3. The CDR3 is made up of 15 amino acids. The CDR3, as DNA: TGCGCCAGCAGCCCGGGACTAGCGGACACAGATACGCAGTATTTT. This encodes CASSPGLADTDTQYF.

Only a few counts were recorded for this clone. J is TRBJ2-1 and V is TRBV28, with 8 bases matching TRBD2. CDR1 MDHEN and CDR2 SYDVKM come from the germline V gene. The CDR3 sequence is 15 residues long. J gave up 7 bases and V 6 bases, and 11 bases lay outside the gene matches. The CDR3 reads CASRAAGGLRNEQFF. The CDR3 DNA follows: TGTGCCAGCAGAGCCGCGGGGGGCCTAAGGAATGAGCAGTTCTTC.